This T cell receptor (beta chain) emerged from a study of identical twins. Study results and caveats: Within cord blood, abundant beta clonotypes carried fewer insertions, but memory repertoires showed no such trend. Twins' surplus sharing was weaker for beta out-of-frame sequences.

CDR1 is DFQATT, CDR2 SNEGSKA, per germline (reference sequence). The V segment lost 6 bases and the J segment 1 base; nucleotides outside the gene matches: 7. The CDR3 spans 14 residues. This clonotype turned up a few times. As yet, its antigen is unknown. TCRdb reprocessed the 5' RACE reads with MiXCR, giving one entry per CDR3 protein. Here the sample spans hundreds of thousands of distinct CDR3 sequences, over 15% being singletons. The same data also went into a second study, on T cells expressing NK-cell markers. That work states: Seven donors tested HCMV-seropositive and one tested seronegative among the eight sequenced. 1.0-7.0% of CD8+ T cells in about six donors belonged to dominant NKG2C+ clonotypes.

What was sequenced was PBMCs. The clonotype originates from a woman aged 18-29 years in good health. The J gene is TRBJ2-7, the V gene TRBV20-1; 9 bases match TRBD1. CDR3 residues: CSAPFGTGSYEQYF. CDR3 sequence (DNA): TGCAGTGCGCCATTCGGGACAGGGTCCTACGAGCAGTACTTC.